This T cell receptor (beta chain) was sequenced during a study of T cells in Graves' hyperthyroidism and ophthalmopathy. Exclusions: uncontrolled infection, other autoimmune disease, pregnancy, lactation. J gave up 9 bases and V 0 bases, and 14 bases lay outside the gene matches. Germline CDR1 and CDR2: LNHDA and SQIVND (reference sequence). This CDR3 comprises 18 residues. TCR beta CDR3 regions were amplified from RNA transcripts. The TCR CDR3 first-round RT-PCR relied on the HTBI primer set. TCRdb re-analysed the multiplex PCR reads in MiXCR, keeping a single row per CDR3 protein. This table has fewer than 850,000 distinct CDR3 sequences, around 15% appearing once.

The sample comprised blood. The clonotype was recovered from a man aged 50 to 59 with Graves' hyperthyroidism. The V call is TRBV19, the J call TRBJ2-1; 10 nucleotides match TRBD2. The CDR3 DNA is TGTGCCAGTAGTATAGACGGGAGGGCGCTAGCGGGAGCTAGTGAGCAGTTCTTC. It encodes CASSIDGRALAGASEQFF.